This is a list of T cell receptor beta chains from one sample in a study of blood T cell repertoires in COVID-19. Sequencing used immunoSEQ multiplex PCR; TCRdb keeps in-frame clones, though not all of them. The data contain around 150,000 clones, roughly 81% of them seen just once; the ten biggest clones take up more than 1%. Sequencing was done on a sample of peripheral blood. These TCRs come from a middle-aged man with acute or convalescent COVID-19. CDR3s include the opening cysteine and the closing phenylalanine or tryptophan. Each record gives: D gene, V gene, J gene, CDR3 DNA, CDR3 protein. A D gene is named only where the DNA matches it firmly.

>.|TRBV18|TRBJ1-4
TGTGCCAGCTCACCACCGTCGGTTAGAAATGAAAAACTGTTTTTT
CASSPPSVRNEKLFF
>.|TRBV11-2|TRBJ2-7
TGTGCCAGCAGCCGCAGTACCTACGAGCAGTACTTC
CASSRSTYEQYF
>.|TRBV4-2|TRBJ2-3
TGTGCCAGCAGCCCAGATAGAGCAGATACGCAGTATTTT
CASSPDRADTQYF
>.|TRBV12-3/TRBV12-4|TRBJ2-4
TGTGCCAGCAGTTTGGCGGGGAAAAACATTCAGTACTTC
CASSLAGKNIQYF
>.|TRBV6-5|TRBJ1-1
TGTGCCAGCTTGTTCTCAGACTTGAACACTGAAGCTTTCTTT
CASLFSDLNTEAFF
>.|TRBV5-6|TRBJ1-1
TGTGCCAGCACCTCCCTTGGAGGCCGAGCTTTCTTT
CASTSLGGRAFF
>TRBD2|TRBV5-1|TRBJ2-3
TGCGCCAGCAGCCCATGGACTAGCGGGGGAGACACAGATACGCAGTATTTT
CASSPWTSGGDTDTQYF
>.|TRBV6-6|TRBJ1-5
TGTGCCAGCACTACAGGACAGAATCAGCCCCAGCATTTT
CASTTGQNQPQHF
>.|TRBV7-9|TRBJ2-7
TGTGCCAGCAGCTTAGGTCGGCAGGGACAAGCCTACGAGCAGTACTTC
CASSLGRQGQAYEQYF
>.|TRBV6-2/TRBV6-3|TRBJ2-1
TGTGCCAGCAGTCCGAGGCACAATGAGCAGTTCTTC
CASSPRHNEQFF
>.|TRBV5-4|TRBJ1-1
TGTGCCAGCAGCTTGGGAGGAGCGGGGGCGCAAGCTTTCTTT
CASSLGGAGAQAFF
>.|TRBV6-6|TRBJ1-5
TGTGCCAGCAGTTCAGGGGTTAGCAATCAGCCCCAGCATTTT
CASSSGVSNQPQHF
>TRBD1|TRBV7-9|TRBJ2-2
TGTGCCAGCAGTTATGTCGGGACAGGGGGCGCGGGCACCGGGGAGCTGTTTTTT
CASSYVGTGGAGTGELFF